This entry lists 28 T cell receptor beta chains sequenced from one sample in a study of cytomegalovirus exposure and HLA in healthy donors. Repertoires were generated with immunoSEQ multiplex PCR, while TCRdb's copy carries only in-frame clones and drops some. The sample includes about 150,000 clones, around 90% of them seen just once. Sequences were obtained from PBMCs. The receptors originated from a woman in her twenties or thirties in good health and CMV-seropositive.

J is TRBJ2-1 and V is TRBV28; 7 bases agree with TRBD2. V lost 7 bases, J lost 3 bases, and 6 bases stayed unmatched. Germline V gives CDR1 MDHEN, CDR2 SYDVKM. This CDR3 comprises 14 residues. The CDR3 DNA reads TGTGCCAGCACCAAAACTAGCGTCTACAATGAGCAGTTCTTC. Translation gives CASTKTSVYNEQFF.

The rearrangement links TRBV12-5 to TRBJ2-7, with TRBD2 matching 7 bases. This CDR3 has 14 residues. V lost 8 bases and J lost 6; bases outside the gene matches: 13. Germline lookup yields CDR1 LGHNT and CDR2 FRNRAP. This chain's CDR3 is CASSRGKEKGEQYF. CDR3 coding DNA: TGTGCTAGTTCGCGGGGGAAAGAGAAGGGCGAGCAGTACTTC.

The rearrangement joins TRBV6-1 to TRBJ2-7, with TRBD1 as a possible D gene (6 bases). V lost 2 bases to trimming and J lost 0 bases, with 17 bases between them. The CDR3 length is 17 residues. Germline V gives CDR1 MNHNS, CDR2 SASEGT. The CDR3 region has the DNA TGTGCCAGCAGTGAATTGAACAGGGCCCGCTCCTCCTACGAGCAGTACTTC. Residues: CASSELNRARSSYEQYF.

This chain links TRBV5-4 with TRBJ1-2, with D possibly being TRBD1 (6 bases). The CDR3 consists of 14 residues. Between the trimmed V and J ends, which lost 0 bases and 8 bases, there was a span of 14 bases. From germline, CDR1 is SGHNT and CDR2 YYREEE (reference sequence). CDR3 DNA sequence: TGTGCCAGCAGCTTGGACAGGGCCCAGGGAGGCTACACCTTC. Translation: CASSLDRAQGGYTF.

This chain connects TRBV6-6 to TRBJ2-7; 11 nucleotides align to TRBD2. Trimming removed 2 bases from V and 3 bases from J; junction bases left unmatched: 6. This CDR3 has 16 amino acids. Germline assignment: CDR1 MNHNY and CDR2 SVGAGI (reference sequence). CDR3 DNA: TGTGCCAGCAGTTACAGCTCCGGACTAGCGGGCTACGAGCAGTACTTC. Protein: CASSYSSGLAGYEQYF.

V and J are TRBV5-1 and TRBJ1-1; D is uncertain. Between the trimmed V and J ends, which lost 7 bases and 4 bases, there was a span of 14 bases. The germline gives CDR1 SGHRS, CDR2 YFSETQ. The CDR3 loop spans 13 amino acids. For the CDR3, the DNA is TGCGCCAGCGGATTCCAAGAGGGCACTGAAGCTTTCTTT. It translates to CASGFQEGTEAFF.

V gene TRBV25-1 combines with J gene TRBJ2-1; maybe TRBD1 (5 bases). From germline, CDR1 is MGHDK and CDR2 SYGVNS. Trimming stripped 7 bases from V and 5 bases from J, with 6 bases between. CDR3 length: 11 amino acids. CDR3 residues: CASTGNNEQFF. CDR3 DNA sequence: TGTGCCAGCACAGGGAACAATGAGCAGTTCTTC.

The gene calls are TRBV6-4 and TRBJ2-3, with 13 bases lining up with TRBD2. This CDR3 contains 15 residues. The germline V gene has CDR1 MRHNA and CDR2 SNTAGT. V shed 2 bases, J shed 4 bases, and the junction held 0 bases outside the gene matches. The CDR3 is CASSDGTSGADTQYF. CDR3 coding DNA: TGTGCCAGCAGTGACGGGACTAGCGGGGCAGATACGCAGTATTTT.

CDR3 loop: CASSNRGGATDTQYF. As DNA, the CDR3 is TGTGCCAGCAGCAATAGAGGGGGGGCCACAGATACGCAGTATTTT. The genes are TRBV7-3 and TRBJ2-3; D perhaps matches TRBD2 (7 bases). V was clipped by 5 bases and J by 2 bases, with 14 bases between them. The CDR3 loop spans 15 amino acids. Germline V gene lookup returns CDR1 SGHTA and CDR2 FQGTGA. The variable domain in full, with the rest retrieved from reference TRBV7-3 and TRBJ2-3, is GAGVSQTPSNKVTEKGKYVELRCDPISGHTALYWYRQSLGQGPEFLIYFQGTGAADDSGLPNDRFFAVRPEGSVSTLKIQRTERGDSAVYLCASSNRGGATDTQYFGPGTRLTVL.

A single count supports this clone. V gene TRBV7-9 combines with J gene TRBJ2-5; 9 bases align to TRBD1. Germline V CDR1 and CDR2: SEHNR, FQNEAQ (reference sequence). This CDR3 region has 14 residues. V shed 6 bases, J shed 5 bases, and the junction held 7 bases outside the gene matches. As DNA, the CDR3 is TGTGCCAGCAGTCCCACAGGGGGCGCCGAGACCCAGTACTTC. Amino acid sequence: CASSPTGGAETQYF. The entire variable domain, with the rest obtained from reference TRBV7-9 and TRBJ2-5, is as follows: DTGVSQNPRHKITKRGQNVTFRCDPISEHNRLYWYRQTLGQGPEFLTYFQNEAQLEKSRLLSDRFSAERPKGSFSTLEIQRTEQGDSAMYLCASSPTGGAETQYFGPGTRLLVL.

The V gene is TRBV5-4, the J gene TRBJ1-6, with 7 bases identical to TRBD1. The CDR3 runs 15 residues. J lost 4 bases, V lost 4 bases, and 5 bases had no gene match. Germline V gene lookup returns CDR1 SGHNT and CDR2 YYREEE (reference sequence). CDR3 DNA sequence: TGTGCCAGCAGCGCAGGGACAGATTATAATTCACCCCTCCACTTT. This translates into CASSAGTDYNSPLHF.

V and J are TRBV5-1 and TRBJ1-4; 7 bases line up with TRBD1. Trimming at V came to 2 bases and at J to 3 bases, leaving 13 bases not matched to a gene. The CDR3 contains 18 residues. Looked up from germline, CDR1 is SGHRS and CDR2 is YFSETQ. The CDR3 sequence is CASSFVFTGERSNEKLFF. The CDR3 nucleotides read TGCGCCAGCAGCTTTGTTTTTACAGGGGAGAGGTCTAATGAAAAACTGTTTTTT.

V gene TRBV5-6 combines with J gene TRBJ1-4; no definite D call. V gave up 2 bases and J gave up 8 bases, with 10 bases separating them. The CDR3 runs 13 residues. The germline CDR1 and CDR2 sequences are SGHDT and YYEEEE. CDR3 nucleotides: TGTGCCAGCAGCTTTGGATCGCGGGAAAAACTGTTTTTT. It yields the protein CASSFGSREKLFF.

This clone was recorded once. The rearrangement uses TRBV7-2 and TRBJ1-6; TRBD1 aligns across 9 bases. Germline V gene sequence: CDR1 SGHTA, CDR2 FQGNSA. J lost 10 bases, V lost 4 bases, and 8 bases had no gene match. This CDR3 is 15 amino acids long. CDR3 residues: CASSSLTGGKSPLHF. CDR3 nucleotide sequence: TGTGCCAGCAGCTCGCTGACAGGGGGAAAGTCACCCCTCCACTTT.

CDR3 region: CASSESRRGVGGAYEQYF. The CDR3 DNA reads TGTGCCAGCAGTGAATCCCGGAGGGGCGTAGGGGGCGCCTACGAGCAGTACTTC. The V and J genes are TRBV2 and TRBJ2-7; TRBD1 might be the D (7 bases). Looked up from germline, CDR1 is SNHLY and CDR2 is FYNNEI. This CDR3 region has 18 residues. The V end lost 2 bases, the J end lost 2 bases, and 22 bases lay between the germline ends.

The V gene is TRBV29-1, the J gene TRBJ2-3, with 9 bases fitting TRBD2. This CDR3 is 16 amino acids long. The germline V gene encodes CDR1 SQVTM and CDR2 ANQGSEA. V gave up 0 bases and J gave up 5 bases; unmatched junction bases: 9. The CDR3 spells CSVEDQLAGKLDTQYF. CDR3 DNA sequence: TGCAGCGTTGAAGATCAGCTAGCGGGAAAATTAGATACGCAGTATTTT.

The J gene is TRBJ2-3, the V gene TRBV6-6; D ambiguous. The CDR3 loop spans 11 amino acids. In germline, CDR1 is MNHNY, CDR2 SVGAGI (reference sequence). V dropped 6 bases and J dropped 3 bases, with 4 bases sitting between them. The CDR3 protein is CASRQTDTQYF. DNA of the CDR3: TGTGCCAGCAGACAGACAGATACGCAGTATTTT.

This clone was counted a single time. This sequence joins TRBV5-1 and TRBJ2-7; 13 nucleotides match TRBD2. CDR1 SGHRS and CDR2 YFSETQ come from the germline V gene. J was trimmed by 5 bases and V by 6 bases; bases with no gene match: 8. The CDR3 consists of 15 residues. Written as DNA, the CDR3 is TGCGCCAGCACAAAGGGACTAGCGGGAATAAACGAGCAGTACTTC. Its protein product is CASTKGLAGINEQYF.

V and J are TRBV6-6 and TRBJ2-1; D may be TRBD1 (5 bases). CDR3 length: 16 residues. Germline V gene lookup returns CDR1 MNHNY and CDR2 SVGAGI (reference sequence). Trimming cost V 2 bases and J 0 bases, with 11 bases left between them. In DNA form, the CDR3 reads TGTGCCAGCAGTTACCCACTGACAGACTCCTACAATGAGCAGTTCTTC. Its translation is CASSYPLTDSYNEQFF.

V is TRBV7-9 and J is TRBJ1-2; TRBD1 agrees at 8 bases. In germline, CDR1 is SEHNR, CDR2 FQNEAQ (reference sequence). Trimming at V came to 5 bases and at J to 6 bases, leaving 11 bases not matched to a gene. CDR3 length: 15 residues. The CDR3 bases are TGTGCCAGCAGCACCGGACAGGGAACGGTCGATGGCTACACCTTC. This gives the protein CASSTGQGTVDGYTF.

This rearrangement joins TRBV5-1 to TRBJ2-2; D call uncertain. In germline, CDR1 is SGHRS, CDR2 YFSETQ. CDR3 length: 14 amino acids. V lost 1 base and J lost 1, with 5 bases in between. In DNA, the CDR3 is TGCGCCAGCAGCTTGAAGCAGAACACCGGGGAGCTGTTTTTT. It codes for CASSLKQNTGELFF. The complete variable domain, with remaining parts taken from reference TRBV5-1 and TRBJ2-2, reads KAGVTQTPRYLIKTRGQQVTLSCSPISGHRSVSWYQQTPGQGLQFLFEYFSETQRNKGNFPGRFSGRQFSNSRSEMNVSTLELGDSALYLCASSLKQNTGELFFGEGSRLTVL.

This chain joins TRBV27 and TRBJ1-5, with TRBD1 as a possible D gene (6 bases). The V and J ends lost 5 bases and 4 bases respectively, with 12 bases between them. The CDR3 contains 14 residues. Germline CDR1 MNHEY, CDR2 SMNVEV (reference sequence). CDR3 in amino acids: CASSGGQPNQPQHF. Written as DNA, the CDR3 is TGTGCCAGCAGTGGCGGACAGCCAAATCAGCCCCAGCATTTT.

The J gene is TRBJ2-7, the V gene TRBV27; D possibly corresponds to TRBD1 (5 bases). The germline CDR1 and CDR2 sequences are MNHEY and SMNVEV (reference sequence). This CDR3 comprises 14 residues. V was trimmed by 6 bases and J by 5 bases, leaving 17 bases between them. The CDR3 region has the DNA TGTGCCAGCAGCCCAGGGTCTCCAAGAAACGAGCAGTACTTC. Translated, it gives CASSPGSPRNEQYF.

The chain combines TRBV11-2 with TRBJ2-7; maybe TRBD2 (5 bases). V was clipped by 1 base and J by 11 bases, with 18 bases between them. Germline V CDR1 and CDR2: SGHAT, FQNNGV. The CDR3 is 14 amino acids. The CDR3 DNA reads as TGTGCCAGCAGCTTAGTTAGCAGGCTGGAGGTCGAGTACTTC. This encodes CASSLVSRLEVEYF.

The chain has TRBV4-1 and TRBJ2-7; 9 bases line up with TRBD2. With V trimmed by 4 bases and J by 5 bases, 9 bases remained unmatched. Germline loops: CDR1 MGHRA, CDR2 YSYEKL. The CDR3 sequence is 15 residues long. CDR3 sequence: CASSRIAGEINEQYF. The CDR3 nucleotides read TGCGCCAGCAGCCGAATAGCGGGAGAAATCAACGAGCAGTACTTC.

This chain connects TRBV7-9 to TRBJ2-2; TRBD1 aligns across 11 bases. The CDR3 extends over 15 amino acids. The germline V gene encodes CDR1 SEHNR and CDR2 FQNEAQ (reference sequence). V lost 1 base to trimming and J lost 7 bases; unmatched junction nucleotides: 2. CDR3 sequence: CASSLGTGGHGELFF. As DNA, the CDR3 is TGTGCCAGCAGCTTAGGGACAGGGGGCCACGGGGAGCTGTTTTTT.

This chain uses TRBV27 with TRBJ1-1; D is perhaps TRBD1 (6 bases). Germline CDR1 is MNHEY and CDR2 is SMNVEV (reference sequence). The CDR3 covers 16 residues. Trimming shortened V by 1 base and J by 1 base, and 13 bases separated the two germline ends. This CDR3 is CASSLWQGLGNTEAFF. DNA for the CDR3: TGTGCCAGCAGTTTATGGCAGGGGTTAGGGAACACTGAAGCTTTCTTT.

The chain carries TRBV28 and TRBJ2-1, with 8 bases lining up with TRBD1. This CDR3 is 15 amino acids long. Unmatched junction bases numbered 8, after V lost 3 bases and J lost 7 bases. Germline values: CDR1 MDHEN, CDR2 SYDVKM. The CDR3: CASSFRQGARNEQFF. CDR3 nucleotide sequence: TGTGCCAGCAGTTTTCGCCAGGGGGCTAGAAATGAGCAGTTCTTC.